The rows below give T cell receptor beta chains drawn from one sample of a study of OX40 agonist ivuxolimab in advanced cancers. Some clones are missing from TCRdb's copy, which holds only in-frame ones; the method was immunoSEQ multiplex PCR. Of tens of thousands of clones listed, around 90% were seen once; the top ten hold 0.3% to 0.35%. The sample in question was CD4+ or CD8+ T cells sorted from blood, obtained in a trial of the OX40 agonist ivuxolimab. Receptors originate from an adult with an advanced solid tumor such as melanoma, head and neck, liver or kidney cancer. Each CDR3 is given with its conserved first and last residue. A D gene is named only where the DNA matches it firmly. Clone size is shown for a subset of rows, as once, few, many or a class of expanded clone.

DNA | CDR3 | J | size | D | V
TGTGCCAGTAGTATTGGAGGGAGTTTCGGAAATTCACCCCTCCACTTT | CASSIGGSFGNSPLHF | TRBJ1-6 | few | NA | TRBV19
TGTGCTAGTGGTTCGACAGGGAGAACAGATACGCAGTATTTT | CASGSTGRTDTQYF | TRBJ2-3 | once | TRBD1 | TRBV12-5
TGTGCCAGCAGCCCCCGCGGACAGCAGAACACTGAAGCTTTCTTT | CASSPRGQQNTEAFF | TRBJ1-1 | NA | NA | TRBV9
TGTGCCAGCAGTTTATCGGTCAGGGGAAACTATGGCTACACCTTC | CASSLSVRGNYGYTF | TRBJ1-2 | few | NA | TRBV27
TGTGCCAGCAGCTTAGCCCCCATAGTAGATACGCAGTATTTT | CASSLAPIVDTQYF | TRBJ2-3 | NA | NA | TRBV11-1
TGTGCCAGCAGCTCCGGGGACCACACCGGGGAGCTGTTTTTT | CASSSGDHTGELFF | TRBJ2-2 | NA | NA | TRBV5-6
TGTGCCAGCAGCTCCTGGGGTGGCTACACCTTC | CASSSWGGYTF | TRBJ1-2 | NA | NA | TRBV7-2
TGTGCCAGCAGCTCGGGACAGCGTCATGGCTACACCTTC | CASSSGQRHGYTF | TRBJ1-2 | once | TRBD1 | TRBV5-4
TGTGCCAGCAGCGTAGCCTCCCGGGACTTAGATACGCAGTATTTT | CASSVASRDLDTQYF | TRBJ2-3 | NA | NA | TRBV9
TGTGCCAGCAGTTTTTTCGAAATAACCGGGACGGCAGAGAATGAAAAACTGTTTTTT | CASSFFEITGTAENEKLFF | TRBJ1-4 | NA | NA | TRBV28
TGTGCCAGCAGTTTCGGGGCTTTCAACGAGCAGTACTTC | CASSFGAFNEQYF | TRBJ2-7 | few | NA | TRBV27
TGTGCAAAGGGAACTTCAACTAATGAAAAACTGTTTTTT | CAKGTSTNEKLFF | TRBJ1-4 | NA | NA | TRBV11-3